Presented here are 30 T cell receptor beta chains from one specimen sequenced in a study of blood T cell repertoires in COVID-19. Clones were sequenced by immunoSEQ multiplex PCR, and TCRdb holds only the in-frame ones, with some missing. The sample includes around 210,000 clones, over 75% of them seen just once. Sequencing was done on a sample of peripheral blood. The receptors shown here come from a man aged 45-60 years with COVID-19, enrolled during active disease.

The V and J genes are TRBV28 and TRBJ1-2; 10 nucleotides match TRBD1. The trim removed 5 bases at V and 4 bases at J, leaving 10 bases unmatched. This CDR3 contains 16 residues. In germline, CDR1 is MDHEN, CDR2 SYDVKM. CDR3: CASSVGTGAALYGYTF. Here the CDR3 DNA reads TGTGCCAGCAGTGTAGGGACAGGGGCCGCCCTCTATGGCTACACCTTC.

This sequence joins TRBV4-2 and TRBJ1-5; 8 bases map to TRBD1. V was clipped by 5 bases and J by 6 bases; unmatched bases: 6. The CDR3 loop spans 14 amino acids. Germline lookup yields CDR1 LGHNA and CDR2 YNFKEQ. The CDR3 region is CASSGQGGAQPQHF. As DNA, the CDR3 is TGTGCCAGCAGCGGACAGGGAGGGGCTCAGCCCCAGCATTTT.

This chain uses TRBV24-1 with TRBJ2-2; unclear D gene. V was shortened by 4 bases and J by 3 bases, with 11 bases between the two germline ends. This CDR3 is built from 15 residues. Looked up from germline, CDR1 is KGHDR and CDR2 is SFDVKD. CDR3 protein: CATSEHTSHTGELFF. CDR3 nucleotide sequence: TGTGCCACCAGTGAACATACCTCTCACACCGGGGAGCTGTTTTTT.

In nucleotides, the CDR3 is TGTGCCAGCAGTCCCCAGGGGAGTGAAAAACTGTTTTTT. It encodes CASSPQGSEKLFF. The rearrangement uses TRBV28 and TRBJ1-4, with D perhaps TRBD1 (6 bases). The CDR3 contains 13 residues. Trimming stripped 5 bases from V and 7 bases from J, with 11 bases between. From germline, CDR1 is MDHEN and CDR2 SYDVKM.

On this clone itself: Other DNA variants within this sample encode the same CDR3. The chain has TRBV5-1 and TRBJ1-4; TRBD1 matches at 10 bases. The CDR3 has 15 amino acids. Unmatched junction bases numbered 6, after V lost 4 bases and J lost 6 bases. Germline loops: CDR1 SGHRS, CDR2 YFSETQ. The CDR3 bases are TGCGCCAGCAGCACTACCGGGACAGGGGATGAAAAACTGTTTTTT. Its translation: CASSTTGTGDEKLFF.

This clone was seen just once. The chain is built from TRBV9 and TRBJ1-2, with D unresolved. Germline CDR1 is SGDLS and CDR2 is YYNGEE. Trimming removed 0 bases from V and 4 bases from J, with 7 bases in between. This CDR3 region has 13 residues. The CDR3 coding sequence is TGTGCCAGCAGCGTAGACGAGTTCTATGGCTACACCTTC. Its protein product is CASSVDEFYGYTF. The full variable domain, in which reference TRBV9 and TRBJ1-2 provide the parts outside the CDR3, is DSGVTQTPKHLITATGQRVTLRCSPRSGDLSVYWYQQSLDQGLQFLIQYYNGEERAKGNILERFSAQQFPDLHSELNLSSLELGDSALYFCASSVDEFYGYTFGSGTRLTVV.

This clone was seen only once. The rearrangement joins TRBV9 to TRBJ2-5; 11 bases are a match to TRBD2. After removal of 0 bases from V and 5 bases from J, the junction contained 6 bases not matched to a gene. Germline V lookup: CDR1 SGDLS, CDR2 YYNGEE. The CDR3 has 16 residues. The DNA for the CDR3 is TGTGCCAGCAGCGTAGGCGTAGCGGGGGGGCTGGAGACCCAGTACTTC. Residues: CASSVGVAGGLETQYF. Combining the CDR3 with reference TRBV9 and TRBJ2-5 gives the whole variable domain DSGVTQTPKHLITATGQRVTLRCSPRSGDLSVYWYQQSLDQGLQFLIQYYNGEERAKGNILERFSAQQFPDLHSELNLSSLELGDSALYFCASSVGVAGGLETQYFGPGTRLLVL.

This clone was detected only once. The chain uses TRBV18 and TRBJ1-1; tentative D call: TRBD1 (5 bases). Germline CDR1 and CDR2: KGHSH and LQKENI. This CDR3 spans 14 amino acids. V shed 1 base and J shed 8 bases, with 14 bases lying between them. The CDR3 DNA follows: TGTGCCAGCTCACCACTCTCACAGGCTCTCGAAGCTTTCTTT. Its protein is CASSPLSQALEAFF. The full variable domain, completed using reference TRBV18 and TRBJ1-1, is NAGVMQNPRHLVRRRGQEARLRCSPMKGHSHVYWYRQLPEEGLKFMVYLQKENIIDESGMPKERFSAEFPKEGPSILRIQQVVRGDSAAYFCASSPLSQALEAFFGQGTRLTVV.

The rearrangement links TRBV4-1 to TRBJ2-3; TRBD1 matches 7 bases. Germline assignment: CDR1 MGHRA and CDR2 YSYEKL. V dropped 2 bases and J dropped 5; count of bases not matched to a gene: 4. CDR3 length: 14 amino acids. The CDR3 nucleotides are TGCGCCAGCAGCCAAAAAGGGGGCAAAGATACGCAGTATTTT. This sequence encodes CASSQKGGKDTQYF.

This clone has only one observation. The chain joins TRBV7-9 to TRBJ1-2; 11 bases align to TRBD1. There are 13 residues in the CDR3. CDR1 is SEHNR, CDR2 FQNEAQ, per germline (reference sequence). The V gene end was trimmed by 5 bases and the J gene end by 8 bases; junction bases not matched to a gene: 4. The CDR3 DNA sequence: TGTGCCAGCAGCCAGGGACAGGGGGAAGGCTACACCTTC. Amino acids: CASSQGQGEGYTF.

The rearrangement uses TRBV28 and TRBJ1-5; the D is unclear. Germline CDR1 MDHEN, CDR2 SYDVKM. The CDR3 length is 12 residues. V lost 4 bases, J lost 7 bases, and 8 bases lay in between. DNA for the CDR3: TGTGCCAGCAGTTCGGGAGACCAGCCCCAGCATTTT. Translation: CASSSGDQPQHF.

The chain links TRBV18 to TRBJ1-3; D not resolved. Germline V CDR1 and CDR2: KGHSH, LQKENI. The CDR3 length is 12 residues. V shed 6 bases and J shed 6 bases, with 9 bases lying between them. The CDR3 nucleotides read TGTGCCAGCTCTACCAGTGAAAACACCATATATTTT. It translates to CASSTSENTIYF.

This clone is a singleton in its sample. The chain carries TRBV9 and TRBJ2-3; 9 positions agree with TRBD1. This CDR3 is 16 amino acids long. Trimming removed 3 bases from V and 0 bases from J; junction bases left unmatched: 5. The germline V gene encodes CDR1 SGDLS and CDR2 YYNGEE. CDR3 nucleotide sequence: TGTGCCAGCAGCGGGGGACAGGGCCGAAGCACAGATACGCAGTATTTT. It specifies CASSGGQGRSTDTQYF.

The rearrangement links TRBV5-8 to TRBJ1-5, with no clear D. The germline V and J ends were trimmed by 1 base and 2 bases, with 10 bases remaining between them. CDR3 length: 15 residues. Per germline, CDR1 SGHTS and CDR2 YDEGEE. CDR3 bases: TGTGCCAGCAGCTTGATCTTTAGCGGCAATCAGCCCCAGCATTTT. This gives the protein CASSLIFSGNQPQHF.

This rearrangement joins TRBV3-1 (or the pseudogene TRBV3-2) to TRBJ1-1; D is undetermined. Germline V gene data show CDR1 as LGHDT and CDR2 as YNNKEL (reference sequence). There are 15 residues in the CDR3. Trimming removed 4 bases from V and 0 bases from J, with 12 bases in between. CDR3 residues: CASSPGRVMNTEAFF. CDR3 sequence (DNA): TGTGCCAGCAGCCCGGGAAGGGTTATGAACACTGAAGCTTTCTTT.

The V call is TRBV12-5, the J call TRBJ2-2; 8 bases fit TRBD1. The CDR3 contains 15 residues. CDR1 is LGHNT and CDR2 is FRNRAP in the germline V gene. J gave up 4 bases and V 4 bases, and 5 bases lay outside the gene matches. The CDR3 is CASGSGQGGTGELFF. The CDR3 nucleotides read TGTGCTAGTGGTTCCGGACAGGGAGGCACCGGGGAGCTGTTTTTT.

The CDR3 DNA follows: TGTGCCAGCAGCACGGGACAGGGAAACACCATATATTTT. This gives the protein CASSTGQGNTIYF. This rearrangement joins TRBV9 to TRBJ1-3; the match to TRBD1 covers 7 bases. V lost 4 bases, J lost 4 bases, and 2 bases stayed unmatched. Germline CDR1 and CDR2: SGDLS and YYNGEE. This CDR3 is built from 13 residues.

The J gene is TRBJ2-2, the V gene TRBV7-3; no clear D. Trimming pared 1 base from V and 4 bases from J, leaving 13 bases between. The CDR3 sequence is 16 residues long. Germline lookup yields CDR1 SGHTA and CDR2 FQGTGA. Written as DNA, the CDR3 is TGTGCCAGCAGCTTAAGACACGGTGGGCTCACCGGGGAGCTGTTTTTT. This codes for CASSLRHGGLTGELFF. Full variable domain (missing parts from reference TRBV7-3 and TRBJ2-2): GAGVSQTPSNKVTEKGKYVELRCDPISGHTALYWYRQSLGQGPEFLIYFQGTGAADDSGLPNDRFFAVRPEGSVSTLKIQRTERGDSAVYLCASSLRHGGLTGELFFGEGSRLTVL.

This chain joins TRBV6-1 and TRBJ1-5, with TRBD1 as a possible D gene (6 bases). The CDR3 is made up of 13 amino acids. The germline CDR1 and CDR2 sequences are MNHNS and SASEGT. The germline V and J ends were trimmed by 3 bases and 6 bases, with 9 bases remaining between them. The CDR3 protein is CASSEDRSQPQHF. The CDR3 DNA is TGTGCCAGCAGTGAGGACAGATCTCAGCCCCAGCATTTT.

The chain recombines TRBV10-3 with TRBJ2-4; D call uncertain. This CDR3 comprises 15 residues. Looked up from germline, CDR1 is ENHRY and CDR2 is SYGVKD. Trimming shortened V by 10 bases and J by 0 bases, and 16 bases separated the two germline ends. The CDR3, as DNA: TGTGCCACCTCGGGTAAGGTGGGAGCCAAAAACATTCAGTACTTC. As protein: CATSGKVGAKNIQYF.

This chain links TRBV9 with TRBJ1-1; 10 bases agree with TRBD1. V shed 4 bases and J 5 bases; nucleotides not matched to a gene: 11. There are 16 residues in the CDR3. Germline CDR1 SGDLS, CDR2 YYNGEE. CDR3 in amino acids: CASSNRQGAVDTEAFF. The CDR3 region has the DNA TGTGCCAGCAGCAACCGACAGGGGGCGGTTGATACTGAAGCTTTCTTT.

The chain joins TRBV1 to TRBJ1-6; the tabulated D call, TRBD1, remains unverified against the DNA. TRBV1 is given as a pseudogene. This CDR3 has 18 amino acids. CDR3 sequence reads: CTSSQKGGQGAYNSPLHF. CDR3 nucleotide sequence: TGCACCAGCAGCCAGAAAGGGGGACAGGGGGCTTATAATTCACCCCTCCACTTT.

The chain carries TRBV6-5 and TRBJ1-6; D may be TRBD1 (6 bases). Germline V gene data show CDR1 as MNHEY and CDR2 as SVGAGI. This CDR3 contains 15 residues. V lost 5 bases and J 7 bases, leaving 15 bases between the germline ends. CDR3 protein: CASSTGGSPNSPLHF. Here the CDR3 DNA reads TGTGCCAGCAGTACGGGGGGCTCCCCGAATTCACCCCTCCACTTT.

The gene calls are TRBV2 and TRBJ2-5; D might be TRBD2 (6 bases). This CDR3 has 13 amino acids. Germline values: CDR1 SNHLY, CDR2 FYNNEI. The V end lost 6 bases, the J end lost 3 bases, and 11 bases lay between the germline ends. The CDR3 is CASRDWTKETQYF. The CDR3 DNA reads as TGTGCCAGCAGGGACTGGACTAAAGAGACCCAGTACTTC.

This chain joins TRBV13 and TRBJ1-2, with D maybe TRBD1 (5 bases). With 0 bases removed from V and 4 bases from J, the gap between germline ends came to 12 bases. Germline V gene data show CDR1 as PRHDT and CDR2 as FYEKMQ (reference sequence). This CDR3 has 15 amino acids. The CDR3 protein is CASSLGGRVVYGYTF. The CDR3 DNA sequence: TGTGCCAGCAGCTTAGGCGGCAGGGTGGTCTATGGCTACACCTTC.

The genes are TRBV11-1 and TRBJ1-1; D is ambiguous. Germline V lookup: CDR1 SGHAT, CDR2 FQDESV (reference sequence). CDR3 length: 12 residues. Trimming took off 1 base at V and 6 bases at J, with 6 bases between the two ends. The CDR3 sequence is CASSLESSEAFF. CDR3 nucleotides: TGTGCCAGCAGCTTAGAATCGTCTGAAGCTTTCTTT.

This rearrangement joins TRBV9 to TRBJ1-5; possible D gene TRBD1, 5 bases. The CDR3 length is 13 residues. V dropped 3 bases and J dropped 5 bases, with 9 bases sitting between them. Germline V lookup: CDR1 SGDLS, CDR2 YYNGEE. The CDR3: CASSATVYQPQHF. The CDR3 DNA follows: TGTGCCAGCAGCGCGACAGTTTATCAGCCCCAGCATTTT.

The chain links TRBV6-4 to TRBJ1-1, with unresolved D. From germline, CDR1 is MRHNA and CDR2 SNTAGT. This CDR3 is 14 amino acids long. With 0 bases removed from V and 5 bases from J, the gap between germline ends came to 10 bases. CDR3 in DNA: TGTGCCAGCAGTGACTCACTTCGGAGGACTGAAGCTTTCTTT. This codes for CASSDSLRRTEAFF.

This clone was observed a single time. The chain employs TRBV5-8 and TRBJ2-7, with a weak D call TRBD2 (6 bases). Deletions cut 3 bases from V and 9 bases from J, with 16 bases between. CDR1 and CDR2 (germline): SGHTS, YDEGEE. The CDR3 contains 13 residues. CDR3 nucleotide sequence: TGTGCCAGCAGCTCGCAAACCAGGGAGGTGCAGTACTTC. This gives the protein CASSSQTREVQYF.

CDR3: CASSGRLAVSYNEQFF. In nucleotides, the CDR3 is TGTGCCAGCAGTGGGCGACTAGCGGTATCCTACAATGAGCAGTTCTTC. The chain carries TRBV6-1 and TRBJ2-1, with 9 bases identical to TRBD2. Germline lookup yields CDR1 MNHNS and CDR2 SASEGT. The CDR3 spans 16 residues. The V gene end was trimmed by 4 bases and the J gene end by 1 base; junction bases not matched to a gene: 5.